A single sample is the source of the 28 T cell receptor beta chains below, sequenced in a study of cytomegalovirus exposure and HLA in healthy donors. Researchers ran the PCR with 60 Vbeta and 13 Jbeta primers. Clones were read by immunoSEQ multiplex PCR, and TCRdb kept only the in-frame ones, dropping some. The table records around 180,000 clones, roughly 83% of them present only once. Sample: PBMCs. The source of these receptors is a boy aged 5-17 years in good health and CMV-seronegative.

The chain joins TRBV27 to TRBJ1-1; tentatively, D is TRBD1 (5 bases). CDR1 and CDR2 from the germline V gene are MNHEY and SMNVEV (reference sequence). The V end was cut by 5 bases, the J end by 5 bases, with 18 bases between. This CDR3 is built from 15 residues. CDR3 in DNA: TGTGCCAGCAGTCGAACCGGGCGCGGGGGAACTGAAGCTTTCTTT. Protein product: CASSRTGRGGTEAFF.

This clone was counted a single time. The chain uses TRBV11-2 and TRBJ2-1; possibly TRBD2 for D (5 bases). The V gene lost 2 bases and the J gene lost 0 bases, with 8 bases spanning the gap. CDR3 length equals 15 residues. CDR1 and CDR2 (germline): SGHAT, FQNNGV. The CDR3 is CASSLIASSYNEQFF. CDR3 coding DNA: TGTGCCAGCAGCTTAATAGCGAGCTCCTACAATGAGCAGTTCTTC.

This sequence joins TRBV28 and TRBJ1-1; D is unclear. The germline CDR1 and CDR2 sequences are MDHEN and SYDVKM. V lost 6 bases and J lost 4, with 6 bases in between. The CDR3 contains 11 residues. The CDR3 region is CASRYSTEAFF. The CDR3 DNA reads TGTGCCAGCAGGTATAGCACTGAAGCTTTCTTT.

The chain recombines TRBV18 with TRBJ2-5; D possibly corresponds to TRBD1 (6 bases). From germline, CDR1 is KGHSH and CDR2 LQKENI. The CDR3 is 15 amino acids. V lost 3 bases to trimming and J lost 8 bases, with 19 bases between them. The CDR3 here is CASSPWRGQPETQYF. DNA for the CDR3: TGTGCCAGCTCACCCTGGAGAGGACAGCCTGAAACCCAGTACTTC.

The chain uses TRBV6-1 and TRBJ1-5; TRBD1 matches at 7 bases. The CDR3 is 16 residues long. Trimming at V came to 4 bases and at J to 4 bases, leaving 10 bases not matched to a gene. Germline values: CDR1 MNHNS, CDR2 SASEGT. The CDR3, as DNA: TGTGCCAGCAGTGGACAATCGGGACAGAGAAATCAGCCCCAGCATTTT. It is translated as CASSGQSGQRNQPQHF.

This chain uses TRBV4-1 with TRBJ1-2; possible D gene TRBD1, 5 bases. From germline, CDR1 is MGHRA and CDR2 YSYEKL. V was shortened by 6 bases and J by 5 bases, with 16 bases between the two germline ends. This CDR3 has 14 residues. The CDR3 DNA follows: TGCGCCAGCAGTACGACAGAATCAGGGTATGGCTACACCTTC. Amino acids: CASSTTESGYGYTF.

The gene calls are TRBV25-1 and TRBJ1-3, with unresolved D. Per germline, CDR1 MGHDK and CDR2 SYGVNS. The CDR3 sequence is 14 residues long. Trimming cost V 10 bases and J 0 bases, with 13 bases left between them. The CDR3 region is CATSETYSGNTIYF. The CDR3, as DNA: TGTGCCACCTCGGAGACCTACTCTGGAAACACCATATATTTT.

As DNA, the CDR3 is TGTGCCAGCAGCCAAATCCCGGGTGGCGGAGGCTACACCTTC. Translating gives CASSQIPGGGGYTF. The chain couples TRBV14 to TRBJ1-2; D is undetermined. This CDR3 contains 14 residues. Germline V gives CDR1 SGHDN, CDR2 FVKESK. V dropped 2 bases and J dropped 8 bases, with 15 bases sitting between them.

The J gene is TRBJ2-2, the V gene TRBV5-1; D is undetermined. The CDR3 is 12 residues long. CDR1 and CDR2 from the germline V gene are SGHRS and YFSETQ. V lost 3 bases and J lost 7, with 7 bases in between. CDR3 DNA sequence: TGCGCCAGCAGCTCGATGAGCGGGGAGCTGTTTTTT. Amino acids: CASSSMSGELFF.

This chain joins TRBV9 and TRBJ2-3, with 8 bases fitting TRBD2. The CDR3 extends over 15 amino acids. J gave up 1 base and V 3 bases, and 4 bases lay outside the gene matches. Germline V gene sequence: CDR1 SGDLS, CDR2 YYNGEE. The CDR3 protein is CASSATSGRTDTQYF. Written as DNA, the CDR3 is TGTGCCAGCAGCGCAACTAGCGGTCGCACAGATACGCAGTATTTT.

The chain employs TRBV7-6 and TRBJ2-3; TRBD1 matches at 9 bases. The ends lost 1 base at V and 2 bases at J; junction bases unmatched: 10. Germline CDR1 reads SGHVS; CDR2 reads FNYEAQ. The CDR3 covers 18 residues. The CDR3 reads CASSLGGTWTGVTDTQYF. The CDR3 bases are TGTGCCAGCAGCTTAGGTGGCACCTGGACAGGGGTCACAGATACGCAGTATTTT.

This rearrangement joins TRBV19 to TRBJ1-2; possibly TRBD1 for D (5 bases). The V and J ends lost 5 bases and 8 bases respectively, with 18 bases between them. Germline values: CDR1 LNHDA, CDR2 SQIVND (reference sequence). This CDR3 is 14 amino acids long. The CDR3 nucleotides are TGTGCCAGTAGTGGGACGGGAGTGCCGGGCGGCTACACCTTC. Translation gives CASSGTGVPGGYTF.

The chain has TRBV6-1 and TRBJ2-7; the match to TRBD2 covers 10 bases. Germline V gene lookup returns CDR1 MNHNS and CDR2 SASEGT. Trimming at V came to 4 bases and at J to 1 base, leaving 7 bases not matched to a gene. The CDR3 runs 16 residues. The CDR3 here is CASSALAGGPSYEQYF. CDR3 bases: TGTGCCAGCAGTGCCTTAGCGGGAGGTCCTTCCTACGAGCAGTACTTC.

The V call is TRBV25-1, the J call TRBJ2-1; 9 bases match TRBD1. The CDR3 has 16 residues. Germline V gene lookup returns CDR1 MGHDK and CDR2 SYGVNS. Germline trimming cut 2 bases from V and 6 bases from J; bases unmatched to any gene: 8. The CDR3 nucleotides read TGTGCCAGCAGTGAAATCGACAGGGGGATCCTCAATGAGCAGTTCTTC. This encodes CASSEIDRGILNEQFF.

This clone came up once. Here the CDR3 reads CASSFRSGRAETQYF. In DNA, the CDR3 is TGTGCCAGCAGCTTCAGATCGGGAAGAGCGGAGACCCAGTACTTC. The V gene is TRBV5-8, the J gene TRBJ2-5; a weak D match, TRBD2 (5 bases). Per germline, CDR1 SGHTS and CDR2 YDEGEE. The CDR3 totals 15 residues. V lost 2 bases, J lost 5 bases, and 16 bases lay in between. The entire variable domain, with the rest obtained from reference TRBV5-8 and TRBJ2-5, is as follows: EAGVTQSPTHLIKTRGQQATLRCSPISGHTSVYWYQQALGLGLQFLLWYDEGEERNRGNFPPRFSGRQFPNYSSELNVNALELEDSALYLCASSFRSGRAETQYFGPGTRLLVL.

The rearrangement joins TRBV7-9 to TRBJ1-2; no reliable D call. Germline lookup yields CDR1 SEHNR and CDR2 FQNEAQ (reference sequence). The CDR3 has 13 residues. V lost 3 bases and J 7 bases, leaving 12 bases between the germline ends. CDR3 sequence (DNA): TGTGCCAGCAGCTTGGGCAGAGAGTCTGGCTACACCTTC. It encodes CASSLGRESGYTF.

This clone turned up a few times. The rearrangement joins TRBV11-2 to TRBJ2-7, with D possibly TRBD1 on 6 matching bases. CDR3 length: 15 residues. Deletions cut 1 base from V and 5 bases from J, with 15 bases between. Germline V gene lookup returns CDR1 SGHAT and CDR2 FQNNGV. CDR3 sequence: CASSLGHNRAHEQYF. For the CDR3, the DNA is TGTGCCAGCAGCTTAGGACACAACAGGGCCCACGAGCAGTACTTC.

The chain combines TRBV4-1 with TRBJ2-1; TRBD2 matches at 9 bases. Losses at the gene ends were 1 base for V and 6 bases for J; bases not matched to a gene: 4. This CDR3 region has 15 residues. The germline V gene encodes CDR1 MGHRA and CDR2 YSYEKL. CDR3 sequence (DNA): TGCGCCAGCAGCCAAGTAAGCGGGAGGTCCAATGAGCAGTTCTTC. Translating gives CASSQVSGRSNEQFF.

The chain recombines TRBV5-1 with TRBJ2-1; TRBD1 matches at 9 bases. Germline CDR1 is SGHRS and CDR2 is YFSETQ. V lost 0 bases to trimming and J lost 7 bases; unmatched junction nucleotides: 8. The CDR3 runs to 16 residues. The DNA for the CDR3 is TGCGCCAGCAGCTTGGGTGAACAGGGGGCGCGAAATGAGCAGTTCTTC. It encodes CASSLGEQGARNEQFF.

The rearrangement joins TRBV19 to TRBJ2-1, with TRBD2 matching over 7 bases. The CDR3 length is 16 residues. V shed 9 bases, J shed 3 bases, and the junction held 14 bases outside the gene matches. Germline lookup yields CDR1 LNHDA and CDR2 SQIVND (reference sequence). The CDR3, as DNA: TGTGCCAGCACCGCCATGACTAGCCAGTTCTACAATGAGCAGTTCTTC. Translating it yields CASTAMTSQFYNEQFF.

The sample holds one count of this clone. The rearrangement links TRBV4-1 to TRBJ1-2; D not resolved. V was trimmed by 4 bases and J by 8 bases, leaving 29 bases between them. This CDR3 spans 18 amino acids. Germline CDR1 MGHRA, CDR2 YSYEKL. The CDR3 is CASSRDTSIGGLGLGYTF. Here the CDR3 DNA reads TGCGCCAGCAGCCGCGACACCTCAATAGGAGGGCTGGGTTTAGGCTACACCTTC.

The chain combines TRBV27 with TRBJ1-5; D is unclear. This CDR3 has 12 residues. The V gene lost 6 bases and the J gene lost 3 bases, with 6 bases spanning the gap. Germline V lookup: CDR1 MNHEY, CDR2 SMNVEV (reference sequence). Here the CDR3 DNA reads TGTGCCAGCAGCCAAATCAATCAGCCCCAGCATTTT. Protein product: CASSQINQPQHF.

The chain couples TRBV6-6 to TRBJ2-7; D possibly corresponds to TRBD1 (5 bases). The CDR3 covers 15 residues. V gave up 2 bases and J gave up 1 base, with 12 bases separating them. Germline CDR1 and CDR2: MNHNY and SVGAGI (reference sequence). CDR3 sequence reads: CASSYGQGGSYEQYF. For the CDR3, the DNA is TGTGCCAGCAGTTACGGGCAGGGCGGTTCCTACGAGCAGTACTTC.

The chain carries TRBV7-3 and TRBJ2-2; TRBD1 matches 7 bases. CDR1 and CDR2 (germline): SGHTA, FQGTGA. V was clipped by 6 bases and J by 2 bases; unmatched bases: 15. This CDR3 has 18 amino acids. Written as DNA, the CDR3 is TGTGCCAGCAGTTACGACCTCCCCGGGACAGTAAACACCGGGGAGCTGTTTTTT. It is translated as CASSYDLPGTVNTGELFF.

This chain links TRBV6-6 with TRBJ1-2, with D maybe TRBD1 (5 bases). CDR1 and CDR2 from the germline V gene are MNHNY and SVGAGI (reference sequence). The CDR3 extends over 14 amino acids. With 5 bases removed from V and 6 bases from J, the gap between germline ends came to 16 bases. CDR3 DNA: TGTGCCAGCAGTCTCCGGGACTTCGGCCATGGCTACACCTTC. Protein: CASSLRDFGHGYTF.

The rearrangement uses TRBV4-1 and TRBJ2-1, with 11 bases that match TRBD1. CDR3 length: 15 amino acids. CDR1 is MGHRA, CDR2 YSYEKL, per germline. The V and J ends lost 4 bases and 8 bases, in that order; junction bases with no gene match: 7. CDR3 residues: CASSPPGQGGDEQFF. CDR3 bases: TGCGCCAGCAGCCCACCGGGACAGGGGGGAGATGAGCAGTTCTTC.

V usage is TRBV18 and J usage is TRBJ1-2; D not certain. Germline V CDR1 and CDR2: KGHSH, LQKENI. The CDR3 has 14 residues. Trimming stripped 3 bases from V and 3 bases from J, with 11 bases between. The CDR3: CASSPPPGDYGYTF. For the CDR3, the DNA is TGTGCCAGCTCACCGCCACCGGGAGACTATGGCTACACCTTC.

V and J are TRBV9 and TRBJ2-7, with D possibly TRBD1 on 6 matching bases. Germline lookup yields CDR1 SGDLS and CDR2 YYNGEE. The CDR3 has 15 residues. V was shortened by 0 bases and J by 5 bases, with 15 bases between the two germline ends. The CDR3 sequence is CASSVGPGVKDEQYF. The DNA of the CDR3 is TGTGCCAGCAGCGTAGGGCCAGGGGTGAAGGACGAGCAGTACTTC.